These 12 T cell receptor beta chains originate from one sample sequenced in a study of cytomegalovirus exposure and HLA in healthy donors (dated by TCRdb to about 2017). The method behind the library was the immunoSEQ multiplex PCR assay. The multiplex PCR relied on a mix of 60 forward primers for TCR Vbeta segments and 13 reverse primers for TCR Jbeta segments. Here the immuneACCESS table is served through TCRdb, limited to in-frame sequences with V and J called. Missing clones are a known gap in these copies; in checked studies unresolved V genes cover under half, and the rest lacks a known reason. For this sample there are around 67,000 clones; approximately 74% appear just once. The ten largest clones take up about a fifth of the sample. Sequencing was done on a sample of PBMCs. The receptors shown here come from a woman under 40 in good health and CMV-seropositive.

A few counts support this clone. The genes are TRBV6-6 and TRBJ1-1; 11 bases line up with TRBD1. J gave up 5 bases and V 7 bases, and 9 bases lay outside the gene matches. Germline values: CDR1 MNHNY, CDR2 SVGAGI (reference sequence). This CDR3 contains 15 residues. For the CDR3, the DNA is TGTGCCAGCAATCCCTTAGGGACAGGGGGGACTGAAGCTTTCTTT. Its protein product is CASNPLGTGGTEAFF.

This clone was found a few times. The chain combines TRBV6-5 with TRBJ1-1; the D is unclear. This CDR3 has 13 residues. Per germline, CDR1 MNHEY and CDR2 SVGAGI. V lost 4 bases and J lost 5, with 11 bases in between. The CDR3 is CASSSGGGTEAFF. The CDR3 DNA reads as TGTGCCAGCAGTTCAGGAGGAGGAACTGAAGCTTTCTTT.

This clone was counted between two and nine times. The chain recombines TRBV6-5 with TRBJ1-2; D gene ambiguous. Germline V gives CDR1 MNHEY, CDR2 SVGAGI. Trimming pared 7 bases from V and 3 bases from J, leaving 12 bases between. The CDR3 has 13 residues. CDR3 sequence (DNA): TGTGCCAGCACCGACGGGAGGGACTATGGCTACACCTTC. It specifies CASTDGRDYGYTF.

The chain employs TRBV5-4 and TRBJ1-1; maybe TRBD1 (6 bases). V dropped 4 bases and J dropped 1 base, with 23 bases sitting between them. This CDR3 region has 18 residues. Germline CDR1 SGHNT, CDR2 YYREEE (reference sequence). The CDR3 sequence: CASSDLRGGHGGNTEAFF. Here the CDR3 DNA reads TGTGCCAGCAGCGACTTGAGGGGGGGGCACGGTGGGAACACTGAAGCTTTCTTT.

The V call is TRBV28, the J call TRBJ1-2, with unresolved D. CDR1 is MDHEN, CDR2 SYDVKM, per germline. The length of the CDR3 is 12 residues. The V and J ends lost 8 bases and 4 bases respectively, with 11 bases between them. The CDR3 DNA reads as TGTGCCAGCCTCGGGTCTGCCTATGGCTACACCTTC. Protein: CASLGSAYGYTF.

The chain employs TRBV4-2 and TRBJ2-7, with TRBD2 matching over 11 bases. The junction had 8 bases not matched to a gene; V was cut back by 4 bases and J by 6 bases. The CDR3 totals 15 residues. Germline CDR1 is LGHNA and CDR2 is YNFKEQ. The CDR3 is CASSRLTSGSSEQYF. The CDR3 DNA reads TGTGCCAGCAGCCGCCTTACTAGCGGGAGTTCCGAGCAGTACTTC.

This clone was found a few times. The chain uses TRBV11-2 and TRBJ2-3; no clear D. Trimming stripped 3 bases from V and 3 bases from J, with 4 bases between. The germline CDR1 and CDR2 sequences are SGHAT and FQNNGV. The CDR3 extends over 12 amino acids. CDR3 residues: CASSFSTDTQYF. The CDR3 DNA reads TGTGCCAGCAGCTTCAGTACAGATACGCAGTATTTT.

V and J are TRBV2 and TRBJ2-3; 7 positions agree with TRBD2. CDR3 length: 14 amino acids. Germline CDR1 and CDR2: SNHLY and FYNNEI. The junction had 6 bases not matched to a gene; V was cut back by 3 bases and J by 6 bases. This chain's CDR3 is CASSDSGTHDTQYF. The CDR3 DNA reads as TGTGCCAGCAGTGACAGCGGGACCCACGATACGCAGTATTTT. The variable domain in full, with the rest retrieved from reference TRBV2 and TRBJ2-3, is EPEVTQTPSHQVTQMGQEVILRCVPISNHLYFYWYRQILGQKVEFLVSFYNNEISEKSEIFDDQFSVERPDGSNFTLKIRSTKLEDSAMYFCASSDSGTHDTQYFGPGTRLTVL.

This clone was seen a single time. Other DNA sequences in the same sample also yield this CDR3. The chain joins TRBV29-1 to TRBJ2-1, with D tentatively TRBD2 (6 bases). V lost 2 bases and J lost 8, with 25 bases in between. This CDR3 comprises 17 residues. Germline lookup yields CDR1 SQVTM and CDR2 ANQGSEA. The CDR3 sequence is CSVEFLTRDSRGDEQFF. The CDR3 DNA reads as TGCAGCGTTGAATTCCTTACCCGGGACTCACGAGGAGATGAGCAGTTCTTC.

With respect to this clone: The same CDR3 can be traced to other DNA sequences in this sample. The chain carries TRBV28 and TRBJ1-1; D gene uncertain. V lost 3 bases and J 3 bases, leaving 11 bases between the germline ends. The CDR3 length is 14 residues. CDR1 and CDR2 from the germline V gene are MDHEN and SYDVKM. The CDR3 region has the DNA TGTGCCAGCAGTTTTCGGGGTCGGGACACTGAAGCTTTCTTT. Amino acid sequence: CASSFRGRDTEAFF.

This chain connects TRBV6-5 to TRBJ1-1; perhaps TRBD1 as D (5 bases). Per germline, CDR1 MNHEY and CDR2 SVGAGI. This CDR3 has 12 amino acids. V was pared by 6 bases and J by 4 bases, with 9 bases between. CDR3 in amino acids: CASRGHTTEAFF. The CDR3 nucleotides are TGTGCCAGCAGAGGACACACCACTGAAGCTTTCTTT.

The genes are TRBV13 and TRBJ2-3; 12 bases are a match to TRBD2. V was clipped by 4 bases and J by 5 bases; unmatched bases: 4. CDR1 PRHDT and CDR2 FYEKMQ come from the germline V gene (reference sequence). The CDR3 runs 15 residues. The CDR3 DNA sequence: TGTGCCAGCAGCTCTAGCGGGAGGGCCGGAGATACGCAGTATTTT. It translates to CASSSSGRAGDTQYF.